This T cell receptor beta chain was identified in a study of T cells after yellow fever vaccination. Regarding the study as a whole: Peaking on day 5 versus 15, the secondary response was faster but weaker.

This clonotype appeared a few times. Its antigen is unknown. UMIs and a universal primer site were added when TCR cDNA was made by 5'RACE template switching. One entry per CDR3 protein, called by TCRdb with MiXCR from the 5' RACE reads. The table lists hundreds of thousands of distinct CDR3 sequences, approximately 13% of them singletons. The CDR3 is made up of 17 amino acids. V was clipped by 1 base and J by 2 bases; unmatched bases: 5. Germline CDR1 reads LGHNA; CDR2 reads YNFKEQ. The source was PBMCs, collected on the day of the yellow fever booster vaccination. The chain employs TRBV4-2 and TRBJ2-1; 10 bases line up with TRBD2. This TCR came from a man under 40 who received the YFV17D yellow fever vaccine. As DNA, the CDR3 is TGTGCCAGCAGCCAAGGGAGAGCGGGAGGGACCTACAATGAGCAGTTCTTC. Translating gives CASSQGRAGGTYNEQFF.